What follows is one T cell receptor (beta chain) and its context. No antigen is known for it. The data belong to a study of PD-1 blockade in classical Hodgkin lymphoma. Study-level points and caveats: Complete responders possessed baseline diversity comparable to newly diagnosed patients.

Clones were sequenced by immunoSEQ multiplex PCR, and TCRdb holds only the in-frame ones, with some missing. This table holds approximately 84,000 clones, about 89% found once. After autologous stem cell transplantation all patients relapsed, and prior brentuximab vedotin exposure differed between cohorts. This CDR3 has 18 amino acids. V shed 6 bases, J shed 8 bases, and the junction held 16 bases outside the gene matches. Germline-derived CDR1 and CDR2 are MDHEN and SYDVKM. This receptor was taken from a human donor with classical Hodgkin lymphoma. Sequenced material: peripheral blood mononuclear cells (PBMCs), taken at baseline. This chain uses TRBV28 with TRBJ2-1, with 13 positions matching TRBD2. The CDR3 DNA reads TGTGCCAGCAGCCTTTACCACCAGACTAGCGGGAGGAAGGATGAGCAGTTCTTC. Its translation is CASSLYHQTSGRKDEQFF.